Here is one TCR beta chain with its context. Here immunoSEQ multiplex PCR was the method, and the copy in TCRdb shows in-frame clones only, minus some. The repertoire holds about 800,000 clones, around 96% seen once, with about 0.21% in the top ten. The V gene's germline CDR1 is SGHTA and CDR2 FQGNSA. Trimming removed 2 bases at V and 2 bases at J, with 7 bases between. The CDR3 length is 13 residues. Terminally differentiated effector memory CD45RA+ cells were excluded from the naive CD8 cells, which were CD45RO-negative and positively selected for CCR7. This specimen belongs to a study of shared clonotypes between healthy human individuals.

The chain recombines TRBV7-2 with TRBJ2-7, with unresolved D. This clonotype was obtained from a man aged 25 to 45 in good health. Sequencing was carried out using naive CD8+ T cells sorted from blood. DNA of the CDR3: TGTGCCAGCAGCTTAAAGAGAACCTACGAGCAGTACTTC. Protein: CASSLKRTYEQYF. The full variable domain, completed using reference TRBV7-2 and TRBJ2-7, is GAGVSQSPSNKVTEKGKDVELRCDPISGHTALYWYRQSLGQGLEFLIYFQGNSAPDKSGLPSDRFSAERTGGSVSTLTIQRTQQEDSAVYLCASSLKRTYEQYFGPGTRLTVT.